This TCR beta chain was captured by sequencing in a study of blood T cells in healthy people across ages. Study conclusions and caveats: Comparison with aged donors showed that long-lived donors had more naive CD4+ cells and higher diversity. The authors considered diversity estimates from one million T cells to be underestimates. Strong correlation was found linking TCR beta diversity to naive T cell percentage.

The amount of total RNA extracted per sample was at least 5 micrograms. Deletions cut 3 bases from V and 2 bases from J, with 14 bases between. This CDR3 has 15 residues. Alongside a J-beta primer mix, a sample-barcoded 5' primer served in a second PCR lasting about 6 to 12 cycles. MiXCR, applied by TCRdb to the 5' RACE reads, yields one record per CDR3 protein. The sample has a few hundred thousand distinct CDR3 sequences, roughly 26% seen once. About this clonotype: Its antigen is currently unknown.

The origin of this receptor is an older woman in good health. Sequencing was done on a sample of blood. This chain joins TRBV12-3 or TRBV12-4 and TRBJ2-7; D is ambiguous. CDR3 amino acids: CASSFNRALAYEQYF. CDR3 nucleotides: TGTGCCAGCAGTTTCAACCGGGCCCTAGCCTACGAGCAGTACTTC.